This T cell receptor beta chain was sequenced in a study of T cell responses to AZD1222 COVID-19 vaccine. Turning to the study itself: Second doses that came at about 4 or about 12 weeks were put together. Overall study results and limits: Most donors were white British, females outnumbered males, and clonal diversity was possibly underestimated. Epitopes outside B.1.351 and B.1.1.7 mutated regions reportedly drew nearly half of spike TCRs.

TCRdb's copy holds only in-frame clones and misses some; the assay was immunoSEQ multiplex PCR. In the table there are roughly 150,000 clones, around 90% of which are singletons. Germline lookup yields CDR1 SGHRS and CDR2 YFSETQ. The CDR3 has 14 residues. The V segment lost 4 bases and the J segment 4 bases; nucleotides outside the gene matches: 7. This clone was recorded only once. Its antigen is unknown. The source is an adult in good health. The sample in question was peripheral blood, obtained on day 0 of AZD1222 vaccination. V and J are TRBV5-1 and TRBJ2-7; 8 nucleotides line up with TRBD2. The CDR3 loop reads CASSLVAGKYEQYF. The CDR3 nucleotides read TGCGCCAGCAGCCTTGTAGCGGGAAAGTACGAGCAGTACTTC.